This TCR beta chain came from a study of breast tumors, draining lymph nodes, adjacent tissues. Breast cancer patients provided tissue from their axillary draining lymph nodes. Germline V gene lookup returns CDR1 MNHNY and CDR2 SVGAGI (reference sequence). Trimming left V 6 bases short and J 9 bases short, with 27 bases between. The CDR3 runs to 17 residues. One entry per CDR3 protein results from TCRdb running MiXCR on the multiplex PCR reads. Seen here are about 200,000 distinct CDR3 sequences, roughly 31% observed once, and the top ten hold roughly 4%. What was sequenced was axillary lymph node tissue. The chain carries TRBV6-6 and TRBJ2-4; D possibly uses TRBD1 or TRBD2 (5 bases each). The receptor's source is a female donor with breast cancer. Some clones in this sample may be carry-over from other donors' samples. The CDR3 sequence is CASSPGRLNTGAVIQYF. The DNA for the CDR3 is TGTGCCAGCAGCCCCGGACGGCTGAACACCGGGGCTGTCATTCAGTACTTC.